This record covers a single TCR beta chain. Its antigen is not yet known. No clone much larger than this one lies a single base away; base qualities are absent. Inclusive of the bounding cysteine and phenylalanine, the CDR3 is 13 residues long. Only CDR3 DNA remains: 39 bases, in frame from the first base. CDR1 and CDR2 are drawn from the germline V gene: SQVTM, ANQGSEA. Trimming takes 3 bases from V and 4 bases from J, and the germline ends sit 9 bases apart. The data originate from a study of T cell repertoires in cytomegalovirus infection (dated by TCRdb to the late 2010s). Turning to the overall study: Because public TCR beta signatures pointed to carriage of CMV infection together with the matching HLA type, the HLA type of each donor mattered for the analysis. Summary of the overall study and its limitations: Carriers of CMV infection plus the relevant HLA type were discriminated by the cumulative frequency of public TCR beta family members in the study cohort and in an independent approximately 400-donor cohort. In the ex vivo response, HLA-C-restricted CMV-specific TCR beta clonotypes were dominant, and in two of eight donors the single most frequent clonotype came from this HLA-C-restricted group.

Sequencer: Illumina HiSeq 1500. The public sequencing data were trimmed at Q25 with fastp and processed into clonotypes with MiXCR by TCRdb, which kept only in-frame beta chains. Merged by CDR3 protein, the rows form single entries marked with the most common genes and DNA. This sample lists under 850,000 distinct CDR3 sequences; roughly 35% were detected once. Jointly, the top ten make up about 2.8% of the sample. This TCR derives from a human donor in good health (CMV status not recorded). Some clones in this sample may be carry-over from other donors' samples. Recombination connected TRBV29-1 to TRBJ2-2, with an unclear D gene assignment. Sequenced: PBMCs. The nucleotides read TGCAGCGTTGAGGACGGGTTCACCGGGGAGCTGTTTTTT. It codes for CSVEDGFTGELFF.